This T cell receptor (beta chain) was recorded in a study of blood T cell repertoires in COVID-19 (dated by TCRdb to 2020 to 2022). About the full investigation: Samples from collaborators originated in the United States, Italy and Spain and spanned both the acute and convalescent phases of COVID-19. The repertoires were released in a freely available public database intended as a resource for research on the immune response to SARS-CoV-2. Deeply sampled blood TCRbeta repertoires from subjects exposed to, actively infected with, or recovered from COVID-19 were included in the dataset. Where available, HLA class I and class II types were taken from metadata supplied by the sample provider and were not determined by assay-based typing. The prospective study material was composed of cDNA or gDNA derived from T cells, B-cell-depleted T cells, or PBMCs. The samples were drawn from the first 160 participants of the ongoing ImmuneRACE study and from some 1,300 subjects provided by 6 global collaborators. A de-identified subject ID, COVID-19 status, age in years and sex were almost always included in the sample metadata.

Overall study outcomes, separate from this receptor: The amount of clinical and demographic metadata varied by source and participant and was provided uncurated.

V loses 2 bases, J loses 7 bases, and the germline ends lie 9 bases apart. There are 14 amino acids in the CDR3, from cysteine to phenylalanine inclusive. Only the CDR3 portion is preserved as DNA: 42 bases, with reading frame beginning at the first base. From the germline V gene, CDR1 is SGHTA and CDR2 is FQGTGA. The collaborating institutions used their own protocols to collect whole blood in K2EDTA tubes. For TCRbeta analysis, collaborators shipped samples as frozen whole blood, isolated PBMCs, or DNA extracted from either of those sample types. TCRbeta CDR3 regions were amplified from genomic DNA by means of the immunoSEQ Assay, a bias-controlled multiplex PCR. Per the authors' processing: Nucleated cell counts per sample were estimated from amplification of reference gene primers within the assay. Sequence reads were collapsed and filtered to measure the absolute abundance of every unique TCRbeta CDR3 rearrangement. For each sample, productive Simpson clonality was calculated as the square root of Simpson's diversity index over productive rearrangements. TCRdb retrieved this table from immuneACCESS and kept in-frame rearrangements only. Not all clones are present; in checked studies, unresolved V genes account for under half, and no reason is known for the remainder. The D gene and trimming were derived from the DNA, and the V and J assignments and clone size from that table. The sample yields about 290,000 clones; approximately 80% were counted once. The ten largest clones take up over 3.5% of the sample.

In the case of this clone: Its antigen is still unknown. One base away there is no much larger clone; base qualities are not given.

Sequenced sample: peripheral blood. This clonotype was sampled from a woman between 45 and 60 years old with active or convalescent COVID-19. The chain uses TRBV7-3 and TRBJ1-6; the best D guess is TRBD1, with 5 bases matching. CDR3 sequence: CASSLGARNSPLHF. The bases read TGTGCCAGCAGCTTAGGGGCCAGGAATTCACCCCTCCACTTT.